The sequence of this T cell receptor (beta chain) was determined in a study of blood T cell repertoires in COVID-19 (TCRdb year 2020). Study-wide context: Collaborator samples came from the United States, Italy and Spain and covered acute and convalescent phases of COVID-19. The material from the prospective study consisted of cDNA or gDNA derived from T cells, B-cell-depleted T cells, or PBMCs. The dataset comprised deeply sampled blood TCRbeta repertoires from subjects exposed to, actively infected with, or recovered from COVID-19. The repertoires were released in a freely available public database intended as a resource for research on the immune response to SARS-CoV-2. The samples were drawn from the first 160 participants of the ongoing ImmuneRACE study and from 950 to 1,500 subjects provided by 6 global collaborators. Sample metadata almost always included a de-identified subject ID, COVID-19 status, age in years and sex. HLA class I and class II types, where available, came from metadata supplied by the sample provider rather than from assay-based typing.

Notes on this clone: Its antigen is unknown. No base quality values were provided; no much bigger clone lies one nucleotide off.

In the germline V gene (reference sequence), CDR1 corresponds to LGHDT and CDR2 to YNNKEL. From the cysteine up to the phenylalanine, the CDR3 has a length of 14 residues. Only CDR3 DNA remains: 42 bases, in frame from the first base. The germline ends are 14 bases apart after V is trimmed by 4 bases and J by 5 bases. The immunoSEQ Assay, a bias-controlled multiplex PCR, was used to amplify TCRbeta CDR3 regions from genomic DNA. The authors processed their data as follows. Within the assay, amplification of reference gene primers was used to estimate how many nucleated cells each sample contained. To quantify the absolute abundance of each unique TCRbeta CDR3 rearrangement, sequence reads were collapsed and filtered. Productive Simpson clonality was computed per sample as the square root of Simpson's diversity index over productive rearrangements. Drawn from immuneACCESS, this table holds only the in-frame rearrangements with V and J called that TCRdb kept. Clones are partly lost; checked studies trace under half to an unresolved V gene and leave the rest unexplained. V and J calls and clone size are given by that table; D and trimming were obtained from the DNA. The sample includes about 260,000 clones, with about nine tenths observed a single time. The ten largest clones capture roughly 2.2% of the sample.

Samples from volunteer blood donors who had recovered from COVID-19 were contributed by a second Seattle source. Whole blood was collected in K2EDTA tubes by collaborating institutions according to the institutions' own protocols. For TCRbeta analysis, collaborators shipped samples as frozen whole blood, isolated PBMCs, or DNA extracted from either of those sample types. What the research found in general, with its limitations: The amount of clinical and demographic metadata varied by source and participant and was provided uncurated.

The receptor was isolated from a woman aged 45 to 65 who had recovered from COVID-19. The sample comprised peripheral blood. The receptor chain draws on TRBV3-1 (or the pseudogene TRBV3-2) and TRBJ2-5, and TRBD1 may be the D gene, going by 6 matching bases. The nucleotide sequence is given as TGTGCCAGCAGCCCTCGACAGGCCTGGGAGACCCAGTACTTC. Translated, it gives CASSPRQAWETQYF.